This record looks at one T cell receptor (beta chain) sequence and its context. What this receptor recognizes is not known. Per-nucleotide qualities are absent, and no much larger clonotype sits a single base away. The CDR3 contains 15 residues, cysteine and phenylalanine counted. CDR3 DNA is the only sequence kept; it has 45 bases, read in frame from the first base. V loses 2 bases of germline sequence and J loses 8 bases, and the interval between the two ends is 18 bases. CDR1 and CDR2 (SGHTA, FQGNSA) derive from the germline V gene. The listed sequencing device is Illumina NovaSeq 6000. cDNA libraries for TCRalpha and TCRbeta were prepared by 5'RACE using constant-segment primers, with sample barcodes and unique molecular identifiers added. Trizol reagent was used to extract RNA from every sample. Amplification of the libraries took two PCR steps, and the second step added a second sample barcode plus Illumina TruSeq adapters. Sequencing of libraries was performed on an Illumina NovaSeq with 2 x 150 bp paired-end reads. The paper's data handling went like this. The reads were demultiplexed and collapsed into UMI-guided consensus sequences using migec v1.2.7. Using mixcr v2.1.11, UMI consensuses were aligned to TRA and TRB V and J templates and then assembled into clonotypes. Clonotypes were classified as expanded or contracted when called significant by both edgeR and NoisET, with noise models trained on biological replicates. For edgeR calls, the cutoffs were a false discovery rate-adjusted p below 0.01 and a log2 fold-change threshold of 1. PCA with hierarchical clustering of max-normalized trajectories of the 1000 most abundant clonotypes was used as exploratory dynamics analysis. Separately sequenced CD4+ and CD8+ repertoires were used to assign a CD4 or CD8 phenotype to each responding clone. Using fastp trimming at Q25 and MiXCR clonotype assembly, TCRdb reanalyzed the public sequencing data and kept in-frame beta chains. Records with the same CDR3 protein are collapsed into one entry carrying the most frequent genes and DNA. TCRdb's processing, not the authors' own work, is the source of the V and J calls. The table for this sample lists 500,000 to 650,000 distinct CDR3 sequences; about 20% of them were counted only once. Around 9.2% of the sample rests with the top ten.

This sample is drawn from a study of T-cell memory formation after mild COVID-19 (dated by TCRdb to the early 2020s). As for the study more broadly: Most TCR sequence clusters were specific to one of the two donors. T-cell clones expanding and contracting after mild COVID-19 in two donors were tracked by longitudinal TCRalpha and TCRbeta repertoire sequencing. The cohort comprised two young, previously healthy adult volunteers, one female and one male. General study outcomes and caveats: Some responding clones were detected in pre-infection memory, suggesting pre-existing cross-reactive memory T cells joined the SARS-CoV-2 response. Balanced CD4/CD8 phenotypes were observed for clones contracting from day 15 to 85, whereas a bias towards CD4+ was observed for a second wave of clones expanding from day 15 to 37. The study included only two mild cases, and larger cohorts that include severe cases with pre-infection samples were judged to be necessary. Contracting CD4+ clones turned up mainly in the CM and EM memory subsets, whereas EMRA was where CD8+ clones were enriched. The second-wave clones that peaked on day 37 were not confirmed to be SARS-CoV-2 specific.

Ficoll-Paque density gradient centrifugation was used to isolate PBMCs. Specimen: PBMCs or a T cell subset sorted from them (not recorded which). The TCR comes from an adult woman who had mild COVID-19 (a few samples of this study predate the infection). The sample titles of this study are shuffled in the database, so cell type and time point are left out; the donor was told from shared clones. The V and J segments used are TRBV7-2 and TRBJ1-2; no D gene can be assigned with confidence. The nucleotide sequence is TGTGCCAGCAGCTTAAAGGGTCAGGCGACCAGCGGCTACACCTTC. Its coded protein is CASSLKGQATSGYTF.